This TCR beta chain appears in the sequencing data of a study of metastatic and nonmetastatic thyroid tumors. About the study: Patients with malignant and benign thyroid disease provided blood and tumor or nodule tissue, whose repertoires were compared.

The entire patient cohort was treatment-naive prior to thyroid surgery. In this sample, this clone turned up many times. Other nucleotide sequences from this sample produce the same CDR3. Source study methods: The authors used CDR3 differences across clinicopathological groups to build a distant-metastasis classifier for papillary thyroid cancer. TCRdb called clones again from the PCR reads with MiXCR. Here the V and J calls rest on TCRdb's processing, not on the authors' analysis. The sample shows 75,000 to 100,000 clones, approximately 12% of them seen only once. The V end lost 0 bases, the J end lost 3 bases, and 0 bases lay between the germline ends. Germline values: CDR1 DFQATT, CDR2 SNEGSKA (reference sequence). The CDR3 has 10 amino acids.

Sample: blood. This rearrangement joins TRBV20-1 to TRBJ2-7, with D unclear. This clonotype was sampled from a female donor with papillary thyroid cancer or a benign thyroid nodule (not recorded which). Some clones in this sample may be carry-over from other donors' samples. The CDR3 DNA is TGCAGTGCTAGAGACTACGAGCAGTACTTC. Translating gives CSARDYEQYF.